The following is a T cell receptor (beta chain) sequence with its context. Its cognate antigen is unknown. The source of the sample is a study of T cell repertoires in cytomegalovirus infection. Study-level points and caveats: CMV-specific TCR beta clonotypes restricted by HLA-C were the ones dominating the ex vivo response. Public TCR beta family frequency separated CMV-and-HLA carriers, including in an independent cohort.

This CDR3 spans 15 amino acids. The V end was cut by 3 bases, the J end by 5 bases, with 14 bases between. CDR1 KGHSH and CDR2 LQKENI come from the germline V gene. TCRdb reanalysed the reads using MiXCR and keeps one entry per CDR3 protein. The table has approximately 130,000 distinct CDR3 sequences, 20% to 30% seen once. The sample taken for sequencing was PBMCs, sequenced either directly or after in vitro stimulation (not recorded which). The clonotype was recovered from a human donor in good health (CMV status not recorded). Some clones in this sample may be carry-over from other donors' samples. The gene calls are TRBV18 and TRBJ2-1, with D perhaps given as TRBD1 or TRBD2 (5 bases each). The chain's CDR3 is CASSPGWGRHNEQFF. CDR3 sequence (DNA): TGTGCCAGCTCACCTGGATGGGGACGCCACAATGAGCAGTTCTTC. Full variable domain (outside the CDR3, taken from reference TRBV18 and TRBJ2-1): NAGVMQNPRHLVRRRGQEARLRCSPMKGHSHVYWYRQLPEEGLKFMVYLQKENIIDESGMPKERFSAEFPKEGPSILRIQQVVRGDSAAYFCASSPGWGRHNEQFFGPGTRLTVL.